This passage covers 17 T cell receptor beta chains from one sample sequenced in a study of blood T cell repertoires in COVID-19 (dated by TCRdb to 2019 to 2021). The library was obtained by the immunoSEQ multiplex PCR assay. The immuneACCESS repertoire file appears here via TCRdb, limited to in-frame rearrangements. These files lack a portion of the clones; in checked studies, under half of the deficit traces to unresolved V genes, and the cause of the others is not known. This sample lists about 90,000 clones; approximately 86% were detected once. The ten largest clones take up 0.95% to 1.5% of the sample. The sample consisted of peripheral blood. These receptors were taken from a man older than 75 with active or convalescent COVID-19.

This chain uses TRBV18 with TRBJ2-7; 8 bases fit TRBD2. The CDR3 runs 16 residues. Looked up from germline, CDR1 is KGHSH and CDR2 is LQKENI. The trim removed 2 bases at V and 3 bases at J, leaving 9 bases unmatched. The DNA for the CDR3 is TGTGCCAGCTCACCAAAGTCTCAACTAGCGGTCTACGAGCAGTACTTC. Amino acids: CASSPKSQLAVYEQYF.

V is TRBV28 and J is TRBJ2-1; 9 positions agree with TRBD2. Germline V gene data show CDR1 as MDHEN and CDR2 as SYDVKM. This CDR3 is 15 amino acids long. J was trimmed by 1 base and V by 6 bases; bases with no gene match: 4. CDR3: CASSLTSGSYNEQFF. The CDR3 DNA reads as TGTGCCAGCAGCCTAACTAGCGGGTCCTACAATGAGCAGTTCTTC.

Only one count was recorded for this clone. The genes are TRBV6-2 or TRBV6-3 and TRBJ2-7, with TRBD2 identical over 9 bases. V trimming: 2 bases; J trimming: 0 bases; junction bases outside the gene matches: 2. Germline V gene lookup returns CDR1 MNHEY and CDR2 SVGEGT. CDR3 length: 15 amino acids. The DNA for the CDR3 is TGTGCCAGCAGTTACCCGGGACTAGCCTCCTACGAGCAGTACTTC. Encoded protein: CASSYPGLASYEQYF.

This chain joins TRBV27 and TRBJ2-7, with 11 positions matching TRBD2. V shed 5 bases and J 0 bases; nucleotides not matched to a gene: 6. The V gene's germline CDR1 is MNHEY and CDR2 SMNVEV (reference sequence). The CDR3 extends over 16 amino acids. The CDR3 bases are TGTGCCAGCAGTACCACGGGACTAGCGGTCTCCTACGAGCAGTACTTC. Translating gives CASSTTGLAVSYEQYF.

The V and J genes are TRBV30 and TRBJ1-1, with unresolved D. Germline values: CDR1 GTSNPN, CDR2 SVGIG (reference sequence). This CDR3 has 14 amino acids. The V end lost 2 bases, the J end lost 0 bases, and 10 bases lay between the germline ends. The DNA of the CDR3 is TGTGCCTGGAGTCCCGGGAGTATGAACACTGAAGCTTTCTTT. Translated: CAWSPGSMNTEAFF.

V gene TRBV18 combines with J gene TRBJ1-2; D is undetermined. Germline assignment: CDR1 KGHSH and CDR2 LQKENI. The V gene lost 5 bases and the J gene lost 3 bases, with 10 bases spanning the gap. The length of the CDR3 is 13 residues. CDR3 bases: TGTGCCAGCTCAGTTTATCGGGACTATGGCTACACCTTC. Protein product: CASSVYRDYGYTF.

J is TRBJ2-2 and V is TRBV19; 9 bases are a match to TRBD2. CDR3 length: 15 amino acids. Germline-derived CDR1 and CDR2 are LNHDA and SQIVND (reference sequence). J lost 2 bases, V lost 5 bases, and 3 bases had no gene match. As DNA, the CDR3 is TGTGCCAGTAGTCGGCTAGCGGGAAACACCGGGGAGCTGTTTTTT. Its protein product is CASSRLAGNTGELFF. Looking up the rest from reference TRBV19 and TRBJ2-2 gives the full variable domain: DGGITQSPKYLFRKEGQNVTLSCEQNLNHDAMYWYRQDPGQGLRLIYYSQIVNDFQKGDIAEGYSVSREKKESFPLTVTSAQKNPTAFYLCASSRLAGNTGELFFGEGSRLTVL.

DNA for the CDR3: TGTGCCAGCAGCGGAGCCAGGGGTGGTGCAGATACGCAGTATTTT. Residues: CASSGARGGADTQYF. The chain uses TRBV7-9 and TRBJ2-3; tentative D call: TRBD1 (6 bases). Deletions cut 5 bases from V and 4 bases from J, with 16 bases between. The germline V gene has CDR1 SEHNR and CDR2 FQNEAQ (reference sequence). The CDR3 covers 15 residues.

The chain couples TRBV7-2 to TRBJ2-1; 7 bases agree with TRBD2. The germline V gene has CDR1 SGHTA and CDR2 FQGNSA. The CDR3 consists of 15 residues. V trimming: 3 bases; J trimming: 6 bases; junction bases outside the gene matches: 8. CDR3 amino acids: CASSLDSTSRNEQFF. The CDR3 DNA reads TGTGCCAGCAGCTTGGATTCGACTAGCCGCAATGAGCAGTTCTTC.

The gene calls are TRBV12-5 and TRBJ1-3, with 9 bases matching TRBD1. Germline CDR1 and CDR2: LGHNT and FRNRAP. The CDR3 extends over 17 amino acids. The V gene end was trimmed by 1 base and the J gene end by 1 base; junction bases not matched to a gene: 5. CDR3 sequence reads: CASGLGQGVISGNTIYF. The CDR3 DNA sequence: TGTGCTAGTGGTTTGGGACAGGGGGTGATTTCTGGAAACACCATATATTTT.

The rearrangement links TRBV6-4 to TRBJ2-3; D perhaps matches TRBD2 (5 bases). Looked up from germline, CDR1 is MRHNA and CDR2 is SNTAGT. The CDR3 totals 15 residues. Trimming shortened V by 4 bases and J by 0 bases, and 11 bases separated the two germline ends. The CDR3 DNA follows: TGTGCCAGCAGTGCTGGAGAGGGTAGCACAGATACGCAGTATTTT. Translation: CASSAGEGSTDTQYF.

The chain combines TRBV29-1 with TRBJ2-1; 11 bases are shared with TRBD2. Germline lookup yields CDR1 SQVTM and CDR2 ANQGSEA. J was trimmed by 7 bases and V by 2 bases; bases with no gene match: 7. The CDR3 is 15 amino acids. The CDR3 region is CSVELGLAGGNEQFF. As DNA, the CDR3 is TGCAGCGTTGAATTAGGACTAGCGGGTGGGAATGAGCAGTTCTTC.

This chain links TRBV28 with TRBJ2-2; D might be TRBD2 (7 bases). V dropped 8 bases and J dropped 4 bases, with 14 bases sitting between them. Germline CDR1 and CDR2: MDHEN and SYDVKM. The CDR3 has 14 residues. The CDR3, as DNA: TGTGCCAGCTTTCAGCGGGACATCACCGGGGAGCTGTTTTTT. This sequence encodes CASFQRDITGELFF.

The CDR3 loop is CASTSEFRGTEAFF. CDR3 bases: TGTGCCAGCACCAGCGAATTCAGGGGCACTGAAGCTTTCTTT. This chain uses TRBV7-2 with TRBJ1-1; possible D gene TRBD1, 6 bases. The CDR3 has 14 residues. V was trimmed by 7 bases and J by 4 bases, leaving 16 bases between them. The germline V gene has CDR1 SGHTA and CDR2 FQGNSA.

This clone was seen just once. CDR3 region: CASSQSGRGWETQYF. CDR3 coding DNA: TGTGCCAGCAGTCAAAGCGGGAGAGGTTGGGAGACCCAGTACTTC. The V gene is TRBV7-2, the J gene TRBJ2-5; 8 nucleotides agree with TRBD2. CDR3 length equals 15 residues. Germline V gives CDR1 SGHTA, CDR2 FQGNSA. The J segment lost 5 bases and the V segment lost 6 bases, leaving 11 bases of the junction unmatched.

The J gene is TRBJ1-2, the V gene TRBV7-3; 11 nucleotides line up with TRBD1. Trimming took 5 bases from V and 7 from J; bases not matched to a gene: 12. This CDR3 is 16 amino acids long. The germline CDR1 and CDR2 sequences are SGHTA and FQGTGA. The CDR3: CASSPQGQGAIGGYTF. The CDR3 DNA is TGTGCCAGCAGCCCGCAAGGACAGGGGGCTATAGGTGGCTACACCTTC.

This rearrangement joins TRBV7-9 to TRBJ1-1; the match to TRBD1 covers 9 bases. J gave up 4 bases and V 5 bases, and 8 bases lay outside the gene matches. From germline, CDR1 is SEHNR and CDR2 FQNEAQ (reference sequence). CDR3 length: 15 amino acids. This CDR3 is CASSGHTGGRTEAFF. The CDR3 nucleotides are TGTGCCAGCAGCGGCCACACAGGGGGCCGCACTGAAGCTTTCTTT.